This T cell receptor (beta chain) was observed in a study of shared clonotypes between healthy human individuals (dated by TCRdb to the early 2020s). Looking at the study overall: A couple of women and a few men aged 18 to 49 years were included in the cohort. For each donor, three plates each were used for CD4 naive and CD4 memory, two plates were used for CD8 naive, and one plate was used for CD8 memory. The study deeply sequenced blood TCR repertoires of about 5 healthy adults to estimate repertoire size and the extent of clonotype sharing between individuals. To increase sequencing depth and limit assay-specific biases, TCR repertoire library preparation and sequencing were carried out by different laboratories using diverse techniques. Leukapheresis yielded between about 0.9 and 9.5 billion PBMCs per donor.

Donors were healthy HIV-negative adults with no recently reported acute infections or vaccinations. Only Caucasian adults living in Nashville, Tennessee, USA were represented among the donors. Magnetic negative selection was used to enrich CD4+ T cells, after which naive cells were positively selected on CD45RA and the negative fraction became the memory subset. Blood was collected by leukapheresis, and PBMCs were isolated by Ficoll-Histopaque density gradient centrifugation and then cryopreserved in liquid nitrogen vapor phase. Analytical flow cytometry was used to check the purity and quantity of each magnetically sorted T cell population. Each sorted fraction had its genomic DNA isolated and then quantified by UV absorbance on a Nanodrop 2000c. Relative to germline, V is 2 bases shorter and J is 7 bases shorter, with 12 bases between their ends. CDR3 length: 14 amino acids, cysteine to phenylalanine. The CDR3 DNA has 42 bases and is translated from base 1. The germline V gene (reference sequence) gives CDR1 as SGHNT and CDR2 as YYREEE.

Using the deep immunoSEQ assay, TCR CDR3 regions were amplified from genomic DNA by multiplex PCR. For each cell subset, the extracted genomic DNA was distributed evenly across all wells of several immunoSEQ 96-well plates, and each plate served as one replicate. For sorted subsets, each replicate PCR was loaded with approximately 200 ng genomic DNA, equivalent to 30,000 or so T cell genomes. Purified libraries were measured with a Qubit 3.0 fluorometer, size-checked on a Bioanalyzer 2100, and measured again with the KAPA Library Quantification kit. Every immunoSEQ 96-well plate was sequenced on a dedicated single-read 150-cycle Illumina NextSeq 550 flow cell. The original methods were these. Because the immunoSEQ output held only junctional sequences and lacked quality scores, the filtering could not match the filtering applied to full-length reads. To assign V/J genes and CDR3, sequences were annotated using PyIR, a Python wrapper for IgBLAST v1.9, with IMGT germline references. Reads with weak V/J assignments (E-value above 1e-6), missing CDR3, stop codons, out-of-frame junctions, or ambiguous translated residues were removed. V3J clonotypes were defined by identical inferred V gene, J gene, and CDR3 amino acid sequence. To compute the percentage overlap between repertoires, the number of shared unique clonotypes was divided by the size of the smaller repertoire. Three approaches were used to assess repertoire richness: RTK rarefaction, the Chao1 estimator, and Recon v2.1 estimates of unobserved clonotypes. For all TCRbeta clonotypes obtained by the gDNA method from a handful of donors, generation probabilities were computed with OLGA. Entries here come from immuneACCESS through TCRdb and include only in-frame sequences with V and J called. Some clones fail to appear in such tables; in the studies checked, an unresolved V gene covers under half of the shortfall, and the cause of the remainder is unknown. From that table come the V and J calls and clone size; the DNA was used to work out D and trimming. Present in this sample are 2,500,000 or so clones, more than 85% of which were seen just once. The ten largest clonotypes hold approximately 0.37% of the sample.

Points the paper makes about the study in general: Incomplete sequencing was indicated by rarefaction of sorted-subset datasets, despite the large sequencing depth. Naive subsets generally had larger estimated clonotype richness than memory subsets did. Sampling was restricted to blood, and TCR repertoires in tissues likely differ from the TCR repertoires found in blood. Because the study included a small number of donors, the genetic and exposure-history diversity represented was limited. Pairwise subsampling indicated that sequencing depth was expected to affect the degree of clonotype sharing among donors. Approximately 4.8% of naive CD4, 3.5% of naive CD8, approximately 2% of memory CD4, and 0.4% of memory CD8 clonotypes were shared across several donors. Compared with non-shared clonotypes, the clonotypes found in all four sorted-subset donors had higher generation probabilities.

Of note for this clone: Its antigen specificity is not known. The record has no base qualities; no much larger clone is one base away.

This receptor was obtained from a man aged 18 to 30 in good health. Some clones in this sample may be carry-over from other donors' samples. This receptor chain uses TRBV5-4 and TRBJ1-4; the D gene is perhaps TRBD1, on 5 matching bases. Input material: naive CD4+ T cells from PBMCs. Sample cell subset or site, as interpreted from the label and publication: CD45RA+ positively selected. The CDR3 protein sequence reads: CASSFGAGTEKLFF. DNA sequence: TGTGCCAGCAGCTTTGGTGCAGGGACTGAAAAACTGTTTTTT. The entire variable domain, with the stretches around the CDR3 drawn from the reference TRBV5-4 and TRBJ1-4 proteins, is ETGVTQSPTHLIKTRGQQVTLRCSSQSGHNTVSWYQQALGQGPQFIFQYYREEENGRGNFPPRFSGLQFPNYSSELNVNALELDDSALYLCASSFGAGTEKLFFGSGTQLSVL.